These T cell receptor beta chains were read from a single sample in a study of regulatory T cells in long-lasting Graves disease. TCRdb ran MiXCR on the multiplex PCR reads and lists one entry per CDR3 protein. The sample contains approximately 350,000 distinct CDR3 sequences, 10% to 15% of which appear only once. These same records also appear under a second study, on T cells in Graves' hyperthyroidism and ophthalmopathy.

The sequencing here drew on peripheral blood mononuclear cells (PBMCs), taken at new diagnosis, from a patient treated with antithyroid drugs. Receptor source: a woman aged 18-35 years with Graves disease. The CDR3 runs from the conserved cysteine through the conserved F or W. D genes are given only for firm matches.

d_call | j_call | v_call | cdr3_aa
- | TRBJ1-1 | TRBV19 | CASSQYALQAEAFF
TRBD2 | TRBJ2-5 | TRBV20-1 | CSARGGYQETQYF
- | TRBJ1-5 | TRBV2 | CANPWVDSNQPQHF
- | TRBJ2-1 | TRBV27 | CASSFGSVNEQFF
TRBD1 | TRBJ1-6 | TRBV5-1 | CASSLRQGGPALHF
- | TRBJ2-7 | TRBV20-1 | CSASRNYEQYF
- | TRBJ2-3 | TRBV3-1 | CASSLSGQAATDTQYF
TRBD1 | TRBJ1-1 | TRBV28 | CASSLGTGPNTEAFF
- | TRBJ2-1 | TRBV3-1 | CASTPAVDFGQLSVF
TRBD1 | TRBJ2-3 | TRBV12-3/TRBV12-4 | CASSSGTGGLDTQYF